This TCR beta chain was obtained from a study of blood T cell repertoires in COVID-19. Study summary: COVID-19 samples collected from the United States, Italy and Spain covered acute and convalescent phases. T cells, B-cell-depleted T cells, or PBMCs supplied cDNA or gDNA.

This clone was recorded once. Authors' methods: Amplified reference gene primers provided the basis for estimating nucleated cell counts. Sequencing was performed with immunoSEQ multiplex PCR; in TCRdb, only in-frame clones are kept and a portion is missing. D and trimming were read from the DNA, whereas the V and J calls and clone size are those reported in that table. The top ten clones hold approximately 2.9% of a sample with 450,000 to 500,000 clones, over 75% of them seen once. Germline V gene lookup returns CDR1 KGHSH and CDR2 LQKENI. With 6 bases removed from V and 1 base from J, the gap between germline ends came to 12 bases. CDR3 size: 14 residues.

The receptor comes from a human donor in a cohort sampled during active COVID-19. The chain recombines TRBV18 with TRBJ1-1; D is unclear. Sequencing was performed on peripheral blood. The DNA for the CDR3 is TGTGCCAGCTCGCCTTTTGCAGAGAACACTGAAGCTTTCTTT. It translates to CASSPFAENTEAFF. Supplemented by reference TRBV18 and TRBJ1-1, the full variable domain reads NAGVMQNPRHLVRRRGQEARLRCSPMKGHSHVYWYRQLPEEGLKFMVYLQKENIIDESGMPKERFSAEFPKEGPSILRIQQVVRGDSAAYFCASSPFAENTEAFFGQGTRLTVV.